One and the same sample provided the 27 T cell receptor beta chains below, sequenced in a study of CXCR3-negative and CXCR3-positive naive CD8 T cells. The libraries of TRB cDNA were constructed through 5' RACE using UMI labels. TCRdb re-called the 5' RACE reads and gives one entry per CDR3 protein, without DNA. This table lists about 26,000 distinct CDR3 sequences. The sequenced material came from naive CXCR3- CD8+ T cells from blood. This sample's subset: CD45RO-CCR7+CD27+CD95- naive CD8+ T cells lacking CXCR3 (TNR3-). The receptors originated from a human donor in good health. Some clones in this sample may be carry-over from other donors' samples.

This clonotype registers medium-sized (0.01 to 0.1%) by frequency. The V and J genes are TRBV28 and TRBJ2-5. The CDR3 length is 13 residues. CDR1 MDHEN and CDR2 SYDVKM come from the germline V gene. This chain's CDR3 is CASSFEGQETQYF.

Here the CDR3 reads CSAPRLAGPSYEQYF. The chain has TRBV20-1 and TRBJ2-7; TCRdb gives TRBD2 as the D gene, but with no DNA this cannot be confirmed. CDR3 length: 15 amino acids. Per the germline V gene, CDR1 is DFQATT and CDR2 is SNEGSKA (reference sequence).

CDR3 amino acids: CATSDSDGTGGPTDTQYF. V and J are TRBV24-1 and TRBJ2-3; TCRdb indicates TRBD1, and absent DNA this call remains unverified. The germline CDR1 and CDR2 sequences are KGHDR and SFDVKD. The CDR3 is 18 residues long.

V usage is TRBV28 and J usage is TRBJ1-1. This CDR3 has 14 residues. From germline, CDR1 is MDHEN and CDR2 SYDVKM. The CDR3 here is CASSFDGLNTEAFF.

V gene TRBV28 combines with J gene TRBJ2-7; the D call of TRBD1 rests on TCRdb alone, since no DNA is present to check it. This CDR3 is 15 amino acids long. Germline V gene sequence: CDR1 MDHEN, CDR2 SYDVKM. CDR3 amino acids: CASSTLRGDGYEQYF.

The chain carries TRBV7-3 and TRBJ1-1. CDR1 SGHTA and CDR2 FQGTGA come from the germline V gene. CDR3 length equals 12 residues. CDR3 protein: CASSSNGQEAFF.

V gene TRBV11-2 combines with J gene TRBJ2-7; TCRdb lists TRBD2, though no DNA is available to test this call. Germline assignment: CDR1 SGHAT and CDR2 FQNNGV. CDR3 length: 13 amino acids. The CDR3 region is CASSVDSGYEQYF. The full variable domain, its missing parts supplied by reference TRBV11-2 and TRBJ2-7, is EAGVAQSPRYKIIEKRQSVAFWCNPISGHATLYWYQQILGQGPKLLIQFQNNGVVDDSQLPKDRFSAERLKGVDSTLKIQPAKLEDSAVYLCASSVDSGYEQYFGPGTRLTVT.

This rearrangement joins TRBV9 to TRBJ1-2. The CDR3 contains 16 residues. The germline gives CDR1 SGDLS, CDR2 YYNGEE. The CDR3 reads CASSVGVGDRSNGYTF.

The V gene is TRBV28, the J gene TRBJ2-5; TCRdb gives TRBD1 as the D gene, but with no DNA this cannot be confirmed. Germline V lookup: CDR1 MDHEN, CDR2 SYDVKM. This CDR3 is built from 14 residues. CDR3 in amino acids: CASRGAANQETQYF.

By frequency, this clonotype is medium-sized (0.01 to 0.1%). The J gene is TRBJ1-2, the V gene TRBV7-3; no DNA is available, so the TRBD1 call from TCRdb remains unchecked. CDR3 size: 13 residues. CDR1 is SGHTA, CDR2 FQGTGA, per germline. The CDR3 loop is CASSPGQGYGYTF.

The V and J genes are TRBV7-9 and TRBJ2-3; TCRdb selects TRBD1, and the lack of DNA leaves this call unchecked. CDR3 length: 16 amino acids. Germline V gene data show CDR1 as SEHNR and CDR2 as FQNEAQ (reference sequence). CDR3 amino acids: CASSPRQGWGTDTQYF.

The chain uses TRBV7-8 and TRBJ2-2; TCRdb selects TRBD1, and the lack of DNA leaves this call unchecked. Per germline, CDR1 SGHVS and CDR2 FQNEAQ. This CDR3 is built from 17 residues. CDR3 protein: CASSGDRNEANTGELFF.

The rearrangement uses TRBV27 and TRBJ1-2; TCRdb returns TRBD1, unconfirmable since there is no DNA. This CDR3 has 14 residues. CDR1 and CDR2 (germline): MNHEY, SMNVEV (reference sequence). The CDR3 sequence is CASSLDRGGDGYTF.

The chain couples TRBV29-1 to TRBJ2-5; TCRdb reports TRBD2, a call that lacks DNA to check it against. CDR3 length equals 17 residues. Per the germline V gene, CDR1 is SQVTM and CDR2 is ANQGSEA. The CDR3 is CSVEGLAGPGGGETQYF. Together with reference TRBV29-1 and TRBJ2-5, the CDR3 gives the full variable domain: SAVISQKPSRDICQRGTSLTIQCQVDSQVTMMFWYRQQPGQSLTLIATANQGSEATYESGFVIDKFPISRPNLTFSTLTVSNMSPEDSSIYLCSVEGLAGPGGGETQYFGPGTRLLVL.

V usage is TRBV9 and J usage is TRBJ2-1; TCRdb calls TRBD1, which cannot be checked without DNA. CDR3 size: 16 residues. Germline V gene data show CDR1 as SGDLS and CDR2 as YYNGEE. The CDR3 region is CASSPEGGGPADEQFF. Variable domain in full (rest from reference TRBV9 and TRBJ2-1): DSGVTQTPKHLITATGQRVTLRCSPRSGDLSVYWYQQSLDQGLQFLIQYYNGEERAKGNILERFSAQQFPDLHSELNLSSLELGDSALYFCASSPEGGGPADEQFFGPGTRLTVL.

The rearrangement joins TRBV19 to TRBJ2-1; the D call from TCRdb, TRBD1, cannot be confirmed without DNA. Germline CDR1 reads LNHDA; CDR2 reads SQIVND (reference sequence). The CDR3 extends over 15 amino acids. This chain's CDR3 is CASSVGFPLYNEQFF.

The chain carries TRBV12-3 or TRBV12-4 and TRBJ2-3; TCRdb's D gene call, TRBD2, goes unchecked for lack of DNA. This CDR3 contains 14 residues. The CDR3 loop reads CASNVDEGPDTQYF.

CDR3 in amino acids: CASSEEHSGANVLTF. This chain uses TRBV6-4 with TRBJ2-6. Germline V gene lookup returns CDR1 MRHNA and CDR2 SNTAGT. This CDR3 has 15 residues.

The gene calls are TRBV28 and TRBJ2-7; TCRdb names TRBD1, which stays unverified in the absence of DNA. The germline V gene has CDR1 MDHEN and CDR2 SYDVKM. The CDR3 is made up of 14 amino acids. CDR3: CASSLGQGAREQYF. The full variable domain, its missing parts supplied by reference TRBV28 and TRBJ2-7, is DVKVTQSSRYLVKRTGEKVFLECVQDMDHENMFWYRQDPGLGLRLIYFSYDVKMKEKGDIPEGYSVSREKKERFSLILESASTNQTSMYLCASSLGQGAREQYFGPGTRLTVT.

The chain is built from TRBV29-1 and TRBJ2-1; TCRdb gives TRBD1 as the D gene, but with no DNA this cannot be confirmed. The CDR3 runs 15 residues. Germline assignment: CDR1 SQVTM and CDR2 ANQGSEA. CDR3 amino acids: CSVEDSQGAYNEQFF.

The genes are TRBV28 and TRBJ2-3; the D call of TRBD2 rests on TCRdb alone, since no DNA is present to check it. Germline-derived CDR1 and CDR2 are MDHEN and SYDVKM. The CDR3 runs to 19 residues. CDR3 sequence reads: CASSLSPTSGRAWTDTQYF.

The chain employs TRBV7-3 and TRBJ2-1; TCRdb's D gene call, TRBD1, goes unchecked for lack of DNA. Germline values: CDR1 SGHTA, CDR2 FQGTGA. CDR3 length: 15 residues. The CDR3 sequence is CASSDPGGPYNEQFF. Full variable domain (missing parts from reference TRBV7-3 and TRBJ2-1): GAGVSQTPSNKVTEKGKYVELRCDPISGHTALYWYRQSLGQGPEFLIYFQGTGAADDSGLPNDRFFAVRPEGSVSTLKIQRTERGDSAVYLCASSDPGGPYNEQFFGPGTRLTVL.

V usage is TRBV7-9 and J usage is TRBJ2-2. The CDR3 sequence is 15 residues long. Germline CDR1 SEHNR, CDR2 FQNEAQ (reference sequence). The CDR3 here is CASSSTDLDTGELFF.

The gene calls are TRBV7-2 and TRBJ2-2; TCRdb outputs TRBD1, but without DNA this stays unchecked. The CDR3 spans 15 residues. Germline V gene sequence: CDR1 SGHTA, CDR2 FQGNSA. CDR3 in amino acids: CASSGVWGKVGELFF. Full variable domain (outside the CDR3, taken from reference TRBV7-2 and TRBJ2-2): GAGVSQSPSNKVTEKGKDVELRCDPISGHTALYWYRQSLGQGLEFLIYFQGNSAPDKSGLPSDRFSAERTGGSVSTLTIQRTQQEDSAVYLCASSGVWGKVGELFFGEGSRLTVL.

The chain recombines TRBV4-3 with TRBJ2-1. Germline V CDR1 and CDR2: LGHNA, YSLEER. This CDR3 has 15 residues. The CDR3: CASSQESYFYNEQFF.

The chain combines TRBV20-1 with TRBJ2-1; TCRdb selects TRBD2, and the lack of DNA leaves this call unchecked. The CDR3 has 14 amino acids. Germline CDR1 DFQATT, CDR2 SNEGSKA (reference sequence). The CDR3 loop is CRAPLAGVGDEQFF.

V gene TRBV28 combines with J gene TRBJ2-1; TCRdb's assignment of TRBD1 cannot be checked, as there is no DNA. CDR3 length: 16 residues. Germline V gene data show CDR1 as MDHEN and CDR2 as SYDVKM. The CDR3 sequence: CASSLYRGPPYNEQFF. The entire variable domain, with the rest obtained from reference TRBV28 and TRBJ2-1, is as follows: DVKVTQSSRYLVKRTGEKVFLECVQDMDHENMFWYRQDPGLGLRLIYFSYDVKMKEKGDIPEGYSVSREKKERFSLILESASTNQTSMYLCASSLYRGPPYNEQFFGPGTRLTVL.